The source of this TCR beta chain is a study of T-cell reconstitution after alpha-beta-depleted transplantation in children. This clonotype appeared a few times. Germline values: CDR1 MDHEN, CDR2 SYDVKM. V lost 11 bases, J lost 4 bases, and 18 bases lay in between. The CDR3 spans 13 residues. Unique molecular identifiers featured in how the TCRbeta library was prepared. TCRdb reprocessed the PCR reads via MiXCR and lists one record per CDR3 protein. Seen here are a few hundred thousand distinct CDR3 sequences, about 8.8% observed once, and the top ten hold less than 6%. The input for sequencing was PBMCs from the stem cell graft donor, taken from the stem cell graft. This receptor was identified in a human donor who donated a stem cell graft to a child with SCID. The chain has TRBV28 and TRBJ2-7, with TRBD2 as a possible D gene (6 bases). The CDR3 sequence: CAAPGTSFYEQYF. The CDR3 DNA sequence: TGTGCCGCTCCCGGGACTTCCTTTTACGAGCAGTACTTC.